This TCR beta chain was identified in a study of blood T cell repertoires in COVID-19. Study details: Material from acute and convalescent COVID-19 was sourced from the United States, Italy and Spain.

Clinical history reported by participants formed the basis on which cohorts were assigned. Trimming pared 0 bases from V and 4 bases from J, leaving 12 bases between. CDR3 size: 15 residues. Germline V lookup: CDR1 MNHEY, CDR2 SMNVEV (reference sequence). Using immunoSEQ multiplex PCR, the repertoire was profiled, and TCRdb retains in-frame clones only, with some absent. Here the sample spans some 270,000 clones, 85% to 90% being singletons. The sequence came from a woman in her 30s with acute COVID-19. The V call is TRBV27, the J call TRBJ1-1, with a possible D match to TRBD1 (5 bases). The sequenced sample consisted of PBMCs or T cells enriched from blood (not recorded which). Here the CDR3 reads CASSLSTAVGTEAFF. The CDR3 nucleotides read TGTGCCAGCAGTTTATCGACAGCCGTGGGCACTGAAGCTTTCTTT.